This TCR beta chain was documented in a study of blood T cell repertoires in COVID-19. Per the germline V gene, CDR1 is MDHEN and CDR2 is SYDVKM. Trimming took 2 bases from V and 2 from J, leaving 11 bases between them. The CDR3 loop spans 15 amino acids. In the authors' methods: Reference gene primer amplification gave nucleated cell count estimates. Sequencing used immunoSEQ multiplex PCR; TCRdb keeps in-frame clones, though not all of them. That table supplies the V and J calls and clone size; D and trimming were determined from the DNA. The sample holds approximately 120,000 clones, roughly three quarters seen once.

This TCR came from an older man with acute or convalescent COVID-19. V gene TRBV28 combines with J gene TRBJ2-3; TRBD2 might be the D (7 bases). The sample consisted of peripheral blood. This CDR3 reads CASSLVAGATDTQYF. CDR3 in DNA: TGTGCCAGCAGTTTAGTCGCGGGGGCCACAGATACGCAGTATTTT. The complete variable domain, with remaining parts taken from reference TRBV28 and TRBJ2-3, reads DVKVTQSSRYLVKRTGEKVFLECVQDMDHENMFWYRQDPGLGLRLIYFSYDVKMKEKGDIPEGYSVSREKKERFSLILESASTNQTSMYLCASSLVAGATDTQYFGPGTRLTVL.